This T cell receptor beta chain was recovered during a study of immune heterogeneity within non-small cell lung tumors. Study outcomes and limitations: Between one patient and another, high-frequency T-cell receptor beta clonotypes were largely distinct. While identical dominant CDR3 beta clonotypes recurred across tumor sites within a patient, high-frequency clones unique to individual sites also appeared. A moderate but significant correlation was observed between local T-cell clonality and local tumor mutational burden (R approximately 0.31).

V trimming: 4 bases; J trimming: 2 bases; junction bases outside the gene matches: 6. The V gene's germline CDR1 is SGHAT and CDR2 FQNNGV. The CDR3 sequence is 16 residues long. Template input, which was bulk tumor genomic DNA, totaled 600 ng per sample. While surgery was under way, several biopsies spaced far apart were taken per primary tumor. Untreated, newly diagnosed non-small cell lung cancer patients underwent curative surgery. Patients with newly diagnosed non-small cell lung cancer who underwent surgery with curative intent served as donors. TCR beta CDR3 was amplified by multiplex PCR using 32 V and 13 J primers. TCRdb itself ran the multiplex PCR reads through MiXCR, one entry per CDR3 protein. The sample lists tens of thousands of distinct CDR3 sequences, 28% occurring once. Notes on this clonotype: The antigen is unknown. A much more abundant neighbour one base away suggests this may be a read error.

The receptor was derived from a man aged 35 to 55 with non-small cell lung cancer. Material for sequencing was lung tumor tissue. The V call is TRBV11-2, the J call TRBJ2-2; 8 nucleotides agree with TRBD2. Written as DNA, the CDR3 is TGTGCCAGCAGCTCCTCTAGCGGGCGAAACACCGGGGAGCTGTTTTTT. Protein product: CASSSSSGRNTGELFF.